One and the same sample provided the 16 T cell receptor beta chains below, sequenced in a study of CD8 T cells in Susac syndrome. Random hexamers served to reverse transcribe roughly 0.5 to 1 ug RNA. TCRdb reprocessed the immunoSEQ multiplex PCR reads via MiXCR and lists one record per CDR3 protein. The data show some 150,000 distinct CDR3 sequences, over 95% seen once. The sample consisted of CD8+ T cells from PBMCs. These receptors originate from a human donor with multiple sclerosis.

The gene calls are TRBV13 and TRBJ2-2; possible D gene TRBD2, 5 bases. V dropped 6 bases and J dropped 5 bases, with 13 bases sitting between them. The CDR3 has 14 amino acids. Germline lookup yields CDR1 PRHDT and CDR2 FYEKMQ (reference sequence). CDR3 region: CASSWRGRTGELFF. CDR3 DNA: TGTGCCAGCAGTTGGCGAGGGCGGACCGGGGAGCTGTTTTTT. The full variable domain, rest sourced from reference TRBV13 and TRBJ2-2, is AAGVIQSPRHLIKEKRETATLKCYPIPRHDTVYWYQQGPGQDPQFLISFYEKMQSDKGSIPDRFSAQQFSDYHSELNMSSLELGDSALYFCASSWRGRTGELFFGEGSRLTVL.

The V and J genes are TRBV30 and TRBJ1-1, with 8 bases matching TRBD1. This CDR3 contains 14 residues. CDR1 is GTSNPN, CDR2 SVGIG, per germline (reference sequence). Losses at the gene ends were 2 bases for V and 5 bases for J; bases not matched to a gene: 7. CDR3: CAWSTGTGFTEAFF. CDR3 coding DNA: TGTGCCTGGAGTACAGGGACAGGCTTTACTGAAGCTTTCTTT.

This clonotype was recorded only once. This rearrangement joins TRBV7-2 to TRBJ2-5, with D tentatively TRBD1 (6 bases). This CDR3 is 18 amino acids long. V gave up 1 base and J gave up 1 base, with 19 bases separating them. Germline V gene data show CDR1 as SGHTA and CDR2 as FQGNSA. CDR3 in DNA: TGTGCCAGCAGCTTAGGAGTAAAGACAGGTCGTTTCCAAGAGACCCAGTACTTC. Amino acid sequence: CASSLGVKTGRFQETQYF.

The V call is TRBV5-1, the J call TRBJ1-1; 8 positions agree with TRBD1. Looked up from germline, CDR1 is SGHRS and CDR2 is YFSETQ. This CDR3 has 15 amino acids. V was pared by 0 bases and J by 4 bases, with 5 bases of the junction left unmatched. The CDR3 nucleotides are TGCGCCAGCAGCTTGGGTTGGACAGGGCGCACTGAAGCTTTCTTT. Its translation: CASSLGWTGRTEAFF.

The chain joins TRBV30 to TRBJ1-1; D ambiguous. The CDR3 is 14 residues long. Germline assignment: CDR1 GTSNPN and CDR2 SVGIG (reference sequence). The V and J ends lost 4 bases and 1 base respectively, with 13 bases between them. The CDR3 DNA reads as TGTGCCTGGACCCTTCTCAGAGGGAACACTGAAGCTTTCTTT. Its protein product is CAWTLLRGNTEAFF.

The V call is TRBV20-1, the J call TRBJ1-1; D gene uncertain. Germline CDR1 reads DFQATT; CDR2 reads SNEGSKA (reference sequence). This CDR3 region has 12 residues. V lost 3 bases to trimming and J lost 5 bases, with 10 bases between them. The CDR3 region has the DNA TGCAGTGCTAGGCGGGGAGGGACTGAAGCTTTCTTT. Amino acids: CSARRGGTEAFF.

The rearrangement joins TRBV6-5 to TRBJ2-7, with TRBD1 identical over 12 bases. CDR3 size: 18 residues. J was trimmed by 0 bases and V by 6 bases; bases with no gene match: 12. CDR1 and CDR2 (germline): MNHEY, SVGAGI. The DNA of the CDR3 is TGTGCCAGCAGCTATGGGACAGGGGGCAGAGACCTCTCCTACGAGCAGTACTTC. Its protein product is CASSYGTGGRDLSYEQYF.

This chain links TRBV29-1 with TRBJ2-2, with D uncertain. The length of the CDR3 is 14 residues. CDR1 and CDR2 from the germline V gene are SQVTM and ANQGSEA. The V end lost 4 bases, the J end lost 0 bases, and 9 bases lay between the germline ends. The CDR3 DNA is TGCAGCGTTGCGCCAGGCACGAACACCGGGGAGCTGTTTTTT. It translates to CSVAPGTNTGELFF.

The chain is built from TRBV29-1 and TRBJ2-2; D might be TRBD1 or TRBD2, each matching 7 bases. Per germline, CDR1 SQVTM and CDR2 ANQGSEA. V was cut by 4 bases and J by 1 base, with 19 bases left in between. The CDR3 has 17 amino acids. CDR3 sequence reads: CSVAGGAVTVNTGELFF. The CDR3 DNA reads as TGCAGCGTTGCAGGGGGGGCGGTTACGGTGAACACCGGGGAGCTGTTTTTT.

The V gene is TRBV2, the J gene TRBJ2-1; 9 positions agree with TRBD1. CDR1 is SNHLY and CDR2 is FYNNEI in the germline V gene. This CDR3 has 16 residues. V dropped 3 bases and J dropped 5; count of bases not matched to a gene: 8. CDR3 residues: CASSERTGAMDNEQFF. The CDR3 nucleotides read TGTGCCAGCAGTGAGAGGACAGGGGCGATGGACAATGAGCAGTTCTTC.

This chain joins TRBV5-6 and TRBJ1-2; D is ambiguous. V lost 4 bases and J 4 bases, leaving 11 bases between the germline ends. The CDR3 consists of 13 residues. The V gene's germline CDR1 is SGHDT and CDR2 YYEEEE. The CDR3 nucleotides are TGTGCCAGCAGCGCCTCTTCCGTCTATGGCTACACCTTC. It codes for CASSASSVYGYTF.

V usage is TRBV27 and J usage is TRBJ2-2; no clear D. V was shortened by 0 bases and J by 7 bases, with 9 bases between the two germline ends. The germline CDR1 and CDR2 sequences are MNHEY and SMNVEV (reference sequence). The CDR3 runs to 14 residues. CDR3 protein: CASSLSGYGGELFF. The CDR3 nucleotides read TGTGCCAGCAGTTTATCCGGGTACGGCGGGGAGCTGTTTTTT.

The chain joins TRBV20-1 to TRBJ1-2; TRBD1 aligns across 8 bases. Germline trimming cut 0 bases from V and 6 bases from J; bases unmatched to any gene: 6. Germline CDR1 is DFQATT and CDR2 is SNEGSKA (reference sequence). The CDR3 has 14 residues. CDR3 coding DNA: TGCAGTGCTAGAGATCTGGACAGGGACGATGGCTACACCTTC. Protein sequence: CSARDLDRDDGYTF.

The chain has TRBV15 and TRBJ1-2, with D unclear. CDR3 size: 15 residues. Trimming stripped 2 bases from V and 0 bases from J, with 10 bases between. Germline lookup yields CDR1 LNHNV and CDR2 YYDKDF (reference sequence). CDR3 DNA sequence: TGTGCCACCAGCAGATCTTGGTCATCTAACTATGGCTACACCTTC. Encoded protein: CATSRSWSSNYGYTF.

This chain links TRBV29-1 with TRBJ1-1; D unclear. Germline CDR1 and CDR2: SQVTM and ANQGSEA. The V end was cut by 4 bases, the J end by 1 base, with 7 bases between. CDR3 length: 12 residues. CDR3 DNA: TGCAGCGTTGTTTGGGGGAACACTGAAGCTTTCTTT. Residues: CSVVWGNTEAFF.

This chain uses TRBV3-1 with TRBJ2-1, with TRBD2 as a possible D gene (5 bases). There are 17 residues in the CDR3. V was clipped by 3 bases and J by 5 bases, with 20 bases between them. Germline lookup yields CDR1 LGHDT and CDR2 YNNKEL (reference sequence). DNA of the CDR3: TGTGCCAGCAGCCAGAATGCTATGCCGGGATATAACAATGAGCAGTTCTTC. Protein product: CASSQNAMPGYNNEQFF.